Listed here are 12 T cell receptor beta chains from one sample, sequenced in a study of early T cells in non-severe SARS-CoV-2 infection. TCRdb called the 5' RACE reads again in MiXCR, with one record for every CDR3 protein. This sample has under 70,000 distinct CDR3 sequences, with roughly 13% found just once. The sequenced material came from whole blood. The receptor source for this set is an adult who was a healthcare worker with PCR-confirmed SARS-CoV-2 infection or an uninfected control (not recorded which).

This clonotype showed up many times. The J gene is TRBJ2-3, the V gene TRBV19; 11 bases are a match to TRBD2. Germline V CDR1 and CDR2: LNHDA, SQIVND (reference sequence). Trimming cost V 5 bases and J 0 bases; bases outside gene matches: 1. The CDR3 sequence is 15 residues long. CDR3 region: CASSLAGGSTDTQYF. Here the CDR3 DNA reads TGTGCCAGTAGTTTAGCGGGAGGGAGCACAGATACGCAGTATTTT.

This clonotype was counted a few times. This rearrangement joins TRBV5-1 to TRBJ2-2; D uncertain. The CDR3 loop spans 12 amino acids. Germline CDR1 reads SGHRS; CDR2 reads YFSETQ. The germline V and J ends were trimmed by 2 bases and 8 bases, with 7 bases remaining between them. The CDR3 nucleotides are TGCGCCAGCAGCTTTTCGGCGGGGGAGCTGTTTTTT. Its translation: CASSFSAGELFF.

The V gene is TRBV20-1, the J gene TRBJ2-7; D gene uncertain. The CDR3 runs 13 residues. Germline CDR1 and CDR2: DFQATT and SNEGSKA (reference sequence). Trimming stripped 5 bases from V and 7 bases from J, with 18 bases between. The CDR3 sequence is CSASSFSVAEQYF. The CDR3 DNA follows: TGCAGTGCTTCGTCATTTTCCGTGGCTGAGCAGTACTTC.

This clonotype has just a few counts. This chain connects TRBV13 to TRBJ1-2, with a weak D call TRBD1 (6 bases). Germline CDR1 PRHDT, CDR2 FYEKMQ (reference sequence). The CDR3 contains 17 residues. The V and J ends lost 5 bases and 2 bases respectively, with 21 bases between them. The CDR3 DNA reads TGTGCCAGCAGCCAGGAGGATAGGGGGGCCGCGAACTATGGCTACACCTTC. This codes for CASSQEDRGAANYGYTF. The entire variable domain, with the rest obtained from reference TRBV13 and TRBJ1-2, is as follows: AAGVIQSPRHLIKEKRETATLKCYPIPRHDTVYWYQQGPGQDPQFLISFYEKMQSDKGSIPDRFSAQQFSDYHSELNMSSLELGDSALYFCASSQEDRGAANYGYTFGSGTRLTVV.

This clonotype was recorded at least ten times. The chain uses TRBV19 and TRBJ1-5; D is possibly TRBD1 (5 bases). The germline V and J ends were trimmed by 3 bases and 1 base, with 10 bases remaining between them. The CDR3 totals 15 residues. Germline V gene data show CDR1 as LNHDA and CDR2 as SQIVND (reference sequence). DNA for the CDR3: TGTGCCAGTAGTATCCAGGGAGGGAGCAATCAGCCCCAGCATTTT. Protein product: CASSIQGGSNQPQHF. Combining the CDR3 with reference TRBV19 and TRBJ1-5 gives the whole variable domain DGGITQSPKYLFRKEGQNVTLSCEQNLNHDAMYWYRQDPGQGLRLIYYSQIVNDFQKGDIAEGYSVSREKKESFPLTVTSAQKNPTAFYLCASSIQGGSNQPQHFGDGTRLSIL.

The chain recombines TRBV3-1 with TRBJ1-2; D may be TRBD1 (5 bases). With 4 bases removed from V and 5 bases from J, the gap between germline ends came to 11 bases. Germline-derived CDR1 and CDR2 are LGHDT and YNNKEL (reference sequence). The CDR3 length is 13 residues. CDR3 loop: CASSRGEEYGYTF. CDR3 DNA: TGTGCCAGCAGCCGAGGGGAGGAGTATGGCTACACCTTC.

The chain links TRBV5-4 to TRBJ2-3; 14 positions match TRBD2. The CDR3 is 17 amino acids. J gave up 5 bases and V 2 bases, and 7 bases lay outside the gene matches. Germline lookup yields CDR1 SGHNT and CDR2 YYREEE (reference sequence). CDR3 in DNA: TGTGCCAGCAGCTTTCCGGGACTAGCGGGGGAAGGAGATACGCAGTATTTT. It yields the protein CASSFPGLAGEGDTQYF.

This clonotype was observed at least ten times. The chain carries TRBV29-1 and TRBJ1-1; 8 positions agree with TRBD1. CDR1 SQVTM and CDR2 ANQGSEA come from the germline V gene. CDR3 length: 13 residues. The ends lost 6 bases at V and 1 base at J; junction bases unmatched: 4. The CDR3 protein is CSVATGANTEAFF. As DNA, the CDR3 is TGCAGCGTAGCGACAGGGGCGAACACTGAAGCTTTCTTT.

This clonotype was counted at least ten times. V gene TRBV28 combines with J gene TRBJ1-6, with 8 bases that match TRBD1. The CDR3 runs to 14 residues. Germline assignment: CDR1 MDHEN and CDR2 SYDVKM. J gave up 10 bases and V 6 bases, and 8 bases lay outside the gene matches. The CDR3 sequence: CASRTRTGFSPLHF. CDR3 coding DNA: TGTGCCAGCAGGACCCGGACAGGGTTCTCACCCCTCCACTTT.

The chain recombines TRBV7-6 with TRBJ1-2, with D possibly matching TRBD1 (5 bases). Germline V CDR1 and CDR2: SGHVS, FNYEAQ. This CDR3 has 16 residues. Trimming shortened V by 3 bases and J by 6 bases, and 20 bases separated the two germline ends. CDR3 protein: CASSFRHAQGGDGYTF. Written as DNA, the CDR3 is TGTGCCAGCAGCTTTCGCCATGCGCAGGGCGGGGATGGCTACACCTTC.

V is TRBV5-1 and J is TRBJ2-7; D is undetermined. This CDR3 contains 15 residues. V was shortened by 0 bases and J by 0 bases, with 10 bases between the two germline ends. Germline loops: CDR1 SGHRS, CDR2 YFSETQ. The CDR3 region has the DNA TGCGCCAGCAGCTTGGAACTCGTAAGCTCCTACGAGCAGTACTTC. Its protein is CASSLELVSSYEQYF.

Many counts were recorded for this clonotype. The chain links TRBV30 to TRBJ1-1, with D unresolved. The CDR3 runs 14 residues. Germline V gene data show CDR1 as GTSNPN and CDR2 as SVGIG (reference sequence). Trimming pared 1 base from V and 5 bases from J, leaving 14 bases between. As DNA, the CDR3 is TGTGCCTGGAGTGATGACGGTGGGAAGACTGAAGCTTTCTTT. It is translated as CAWSDDGGKTEAFF.